This T cell receptor (beta chain) is drawn from a study of cytomegalovirus exposure and HLA in healthy donors (dated by TCRdb to between 2016 and 2019). About the investigation overall: A later analysis indicated that the 130 or so validation repertoires were generated on the platform also employed for the 700 or so repertoires of the first cohort. The aim of the study was to test whether cataloging public T cell receptors could identify signatures of past pathogen exposure. A separate validation cohort of some 130 different subjects was used in addition to the 666-subject first cohort. To predict cytomegalovirus infection status, the study brought together high-throughput TCR immunosequencing, statistical association of individual TCRs with disease status, and machine learning. The research as a whole found: In vitro tests confirmed that a few of the cytomegalovirus-associated TCR beta chains recognize cytomegalovirus antigens. The classifier was reported to diagnose cytomegalovirus status with high specificity and sensitivity in both the original and validation cohorts. Subsequent analysis determined that TCRs grouped into clusters in the first cohort also showed a tendency toward co-occurrence across the 120 validation repertoires, and 94% of cluster scores exceeded 0. In the study, approximately 160 TCR beta chains were listed as associated with cytomegalovirus. A later analysis lacked HLA typing for the validation cohort, so it scored co-occurrence in that cohort across all 130 or so repertoires. While some public TCRs were present in many individuals, most TCR sequences turned up only very rarely across donors. The authors suggested that the approach could potentially be extended to other disease states and immunological phenotypes.

Library preparation used the immunoSEQ multiplex PCR assay. The paper's data handling went like this. A statistical classification framework was built for diagnosing cytomegalovirus status from the catalog of TCR beta chain sequences. The immuneACCESS repertoire file appears here via TCRdb, limited to in-frame rearrangements. These files lack a portion of the clones; in checked studies, under half of the deficit traces to unresolved V genes, and the cause of the others is not known. V, J and clone size were drawn from that table, and D and trimming were deduced from the DNA. This sample comprises over 200,000 clones, about 90% of them detected only once. Of the sample, about 3% is held by the ten largest clones. V lost 5 bases and J lost 2 bases; the stretch between them is 12 bases long. The CDR3 starts with the cysteine, ends with the phenylalanine, and has 14 residues. Only the CDR3 DNA stays, 42 bases, in frame from base 1. Looking up the germline V gene yields CDR1 SGHTA and CDR2 FQGNSA.

Of note for this clone: The specificity of this receptor is unknown. Per-base qualities were not stored, and no clone one base away is much larger.

The donors were included in the validation cohort of roughly 130 subjects, a group kept apart from the roughly 610-subject first cohort. This TCR derives from a woman younger than 35 in good health and CMV-seronegative. The chain employs TRBV7-2 and TRBJ2-5; the D gene is perhaps TRBD2, from 6 matching bases. The sample comprised PBMCs. The sequenced DNA: TGTGCCAGCAGCCCTGGACTACTTCAAGAGACCCAGTACTTC. It translates as CASSPGLLQETQYF.